This T cell receptor beta chain was found in a study of identifying expanded T cells in peripheral blood. Overall study findings and caveats: Clone count variance between roughly 2-week samples rose with total template count.

Concerning this clone: Its antigen is unknown.

Method: immunoSEQ multiplex PCR; TCRdb's copy keeps in-frame clones and lacks some. The data contain about 98,000 clones, approximately 88% of them singletons. Looked up from germline, CDR1 is WSHSY and CDR2 is SAAADI. V lost 5 bases and J 7 bases, leaving 11 bases between the germline ends. CDR3 size: 12 residues. Sequenced material: blood. The receptor's source is a person aged 18 to 75 in good health. The V and J genes are TRBV10-2 and TRBJ1-1; weak D call: TRBD1 (5 bases). The CDR3 here is CASSRGEYEAFF. As DNA, the CDR3 is TGCGCCAGCAGTCGGGGGGAGTATGAAGCTTTCTTT.